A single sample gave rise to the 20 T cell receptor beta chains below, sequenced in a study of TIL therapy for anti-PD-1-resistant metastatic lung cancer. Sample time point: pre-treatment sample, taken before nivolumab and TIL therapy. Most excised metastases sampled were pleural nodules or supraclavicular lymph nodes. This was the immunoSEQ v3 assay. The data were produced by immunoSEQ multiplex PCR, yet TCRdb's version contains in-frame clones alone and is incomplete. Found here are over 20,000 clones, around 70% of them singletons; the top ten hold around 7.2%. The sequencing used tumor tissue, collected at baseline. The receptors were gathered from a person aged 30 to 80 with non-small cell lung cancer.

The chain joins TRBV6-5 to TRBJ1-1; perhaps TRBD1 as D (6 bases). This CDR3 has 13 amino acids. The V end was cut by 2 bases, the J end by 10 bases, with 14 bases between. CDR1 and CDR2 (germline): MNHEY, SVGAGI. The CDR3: CASSYLPGAGAFF. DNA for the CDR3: TGTGCCAGCAGTTACCTCCCAGGGGCAGGAGCTTTCTTT.

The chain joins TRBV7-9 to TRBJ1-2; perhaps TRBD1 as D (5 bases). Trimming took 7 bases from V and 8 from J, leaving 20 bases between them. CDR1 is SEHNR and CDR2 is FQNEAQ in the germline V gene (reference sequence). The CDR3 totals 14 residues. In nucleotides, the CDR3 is TGTGCCAGCACGACCCAGGGCAGGGCTAGAGGCTACACCTTC. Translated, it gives CASTTQGRARGYTF.

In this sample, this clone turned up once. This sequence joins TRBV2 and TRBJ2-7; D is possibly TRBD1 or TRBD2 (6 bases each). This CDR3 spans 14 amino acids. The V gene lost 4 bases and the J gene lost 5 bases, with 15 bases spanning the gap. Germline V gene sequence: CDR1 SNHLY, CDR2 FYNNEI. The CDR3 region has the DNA TGTGCCAGCAGTGTAGGAGGGGGGCGTCACGAGCAGTACTTC. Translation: CASSVGGGRHEQYF.

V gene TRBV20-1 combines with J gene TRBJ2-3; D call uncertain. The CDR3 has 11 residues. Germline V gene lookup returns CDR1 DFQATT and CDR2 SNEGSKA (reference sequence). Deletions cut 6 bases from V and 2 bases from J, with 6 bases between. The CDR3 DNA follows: TGCAGTGCCACATTCACAGATACGCAGTATTTT. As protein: CSATFTDTQYF.

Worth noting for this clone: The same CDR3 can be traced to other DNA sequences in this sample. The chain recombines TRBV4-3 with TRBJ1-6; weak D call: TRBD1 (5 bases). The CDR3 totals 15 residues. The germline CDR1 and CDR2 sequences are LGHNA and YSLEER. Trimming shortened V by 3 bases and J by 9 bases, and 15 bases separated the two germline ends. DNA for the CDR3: TGCGCCAGCAGCCAGGACAAGGGTTGGGGTTCACCCCTCCACTTT. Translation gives CASSQDKGWGSPLHF.

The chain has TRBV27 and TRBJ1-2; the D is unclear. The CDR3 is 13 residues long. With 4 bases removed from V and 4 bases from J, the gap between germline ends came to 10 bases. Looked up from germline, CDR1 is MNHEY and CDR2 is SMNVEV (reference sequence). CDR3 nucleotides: TGTGCCAGCAGTTCGCGCGGGTTCTATGGCTACACCTTC. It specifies CASSSRGFYGYTF.

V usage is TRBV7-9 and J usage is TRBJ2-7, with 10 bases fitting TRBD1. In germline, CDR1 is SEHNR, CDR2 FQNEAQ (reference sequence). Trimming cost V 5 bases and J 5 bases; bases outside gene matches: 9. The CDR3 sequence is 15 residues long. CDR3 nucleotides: TGTGCCAGCAGCAAACCGGGACAGGGGTGGCACGAGCAGTACTTC. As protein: CASSKPGQGWHEQYF. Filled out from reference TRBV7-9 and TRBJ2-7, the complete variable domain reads DTGVSQNPRHKITKRGQNVTFRCDPISEHNRLYWYRQTLGQGPEFLTYFQNEAQLEKSRLLSDRFSAERPKGSFSTLEIQRTEQGDSAMYLCASSKPGQGWHEQYFGPGTRLTVT.

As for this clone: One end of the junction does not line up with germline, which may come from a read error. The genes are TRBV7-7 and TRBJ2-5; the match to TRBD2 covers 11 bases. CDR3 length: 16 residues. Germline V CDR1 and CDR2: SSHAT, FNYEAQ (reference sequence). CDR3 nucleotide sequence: TGTGCTAGCAGCTCGTTAGCGGGGGGGCCTTTAGAGACCCAGTACTTC. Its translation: CASSSLAGGPLETQYF.

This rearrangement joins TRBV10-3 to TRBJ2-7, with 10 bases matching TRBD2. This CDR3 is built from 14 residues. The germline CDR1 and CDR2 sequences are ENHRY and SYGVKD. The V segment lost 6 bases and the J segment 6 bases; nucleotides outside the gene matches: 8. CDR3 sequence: CAIRGSGGVGEQYF. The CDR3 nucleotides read TGTGCCATCAGGGGAAGCGGGGGGGTCGGCGAGCAGTACTTC.

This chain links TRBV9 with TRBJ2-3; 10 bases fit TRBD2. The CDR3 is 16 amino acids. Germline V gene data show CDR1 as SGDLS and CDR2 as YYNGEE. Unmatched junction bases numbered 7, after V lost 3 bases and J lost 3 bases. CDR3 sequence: CASSAKAGGLTDTQYF. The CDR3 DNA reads TGTGCCAGCAGCGCCAAAGCGGGGGGGCTAACAGATACGCAGTATTTT.

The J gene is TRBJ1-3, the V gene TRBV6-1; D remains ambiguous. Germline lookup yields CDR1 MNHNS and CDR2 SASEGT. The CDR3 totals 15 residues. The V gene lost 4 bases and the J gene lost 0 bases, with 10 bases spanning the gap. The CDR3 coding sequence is TGTGCCAGCAGTGTCGAACCCAGCTCTGGAAACACCATATATTTT. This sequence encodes CASSVEPSSGNTIYF.

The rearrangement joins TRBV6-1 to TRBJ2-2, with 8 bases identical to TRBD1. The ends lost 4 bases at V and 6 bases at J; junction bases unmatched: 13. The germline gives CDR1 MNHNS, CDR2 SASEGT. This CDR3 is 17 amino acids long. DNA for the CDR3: TGTGCCAGCAGTGTCCGGACAGGGTCCGTTACTGCCGGGGAGCTGTTTTTT. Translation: CASSVRTGSVTAGELFF.

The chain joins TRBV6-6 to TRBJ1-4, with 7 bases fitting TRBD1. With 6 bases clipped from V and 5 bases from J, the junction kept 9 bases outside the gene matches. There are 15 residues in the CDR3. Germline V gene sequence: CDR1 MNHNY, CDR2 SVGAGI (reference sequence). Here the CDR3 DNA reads TGTGCCAGCAGCATCACCGACAGGGAAAATGAAAAACTGTTTTTT. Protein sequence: CASSITDRENEKLFF.

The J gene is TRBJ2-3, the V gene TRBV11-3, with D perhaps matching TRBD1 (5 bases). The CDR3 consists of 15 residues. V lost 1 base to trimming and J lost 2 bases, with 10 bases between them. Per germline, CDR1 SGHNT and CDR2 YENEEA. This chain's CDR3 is CASSLGVGATDTQYF. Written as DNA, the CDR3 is TGTGCCAGCAGCTTAGGTGTAGGGGCCACAGATACGCAGTATTTT.

CDR3 coding DNA: TGTGCCAGCAGCCCGCAGGGGCCCAGCTCTGGAAACACCATATATTTT. Its translation is CASSPQGPSSGNTIYF. This chain links TRBV9 with TRBJ1-3, with D perhaps TRBD1 (6 bases). In germline, CDR1 is SGDLS, CDR2 YYNGEE. The CDR3 has 16 amino acids. Trimming stripped 4 bases from V and 0 bases from J, with 14 bases between. The whole variable domain, filled in from reference TRBV9 and TRBJ1-3, reads DSGVTQTPKHLITATGQRVTLRCSPRSGDLSVYWYQQSLDQGLQFLIQYYNGEERAKGNILERFSAQQFPDLHSELNLSSLELGDSALYFCASSPQGPSSGNTIYFGEGSWLTVV.

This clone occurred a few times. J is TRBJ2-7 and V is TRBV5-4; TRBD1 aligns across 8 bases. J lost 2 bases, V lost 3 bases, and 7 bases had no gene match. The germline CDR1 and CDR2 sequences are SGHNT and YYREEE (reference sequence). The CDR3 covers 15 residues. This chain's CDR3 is CASSSGQGTAYEQYF. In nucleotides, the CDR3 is TGTGCCAGCAGCTCCGGACAGGGAACTGCCTACGAGCAGTACTTC. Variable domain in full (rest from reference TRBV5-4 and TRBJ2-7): ETGVTQSPTHLIKTRGQQVTLRCSSQSGHNTVSWYQQALGQGPQFIFQYYREEENGRGNFPPRFSGLQFPNYSSELNVNALELDDSALYLCASSSGQGTAYEQYFGPGTRLTVT.

The CDR3 spells CASSLGSRGDRSQETQYF. The DNA for the CDR3 is TGTGCCAGCAGCTTAGGTAGTCGAGGGGACAGGAGCCAAGAGACCCAGTACTTC. The rearrangement links TRBV7-9 to TRBJ2-5; 8 positions agree with TRBD1. Trimming at V came to 1 base and at J to 1 base, leaving 11 bases not matched to a gene. The CDR3 loop spans 18 amino acids. Germline values: CDR1 SEHNR, CDR2 FQNEAQ (reference sequence). The full variable domain, with the rest looked up from reference TRBV7-9 and TRBJ2-5, is DTGVSQNPRHKITKRGQNVTFRCDPISEHNRLYWYRQTLGQGPEFLTYFQNEAQLEKSRLLSDRFSAERPKGSFSTLEIQRTEQGDSAMYLCASSLGSRGDRSQETQYFGPGTRLLVL.

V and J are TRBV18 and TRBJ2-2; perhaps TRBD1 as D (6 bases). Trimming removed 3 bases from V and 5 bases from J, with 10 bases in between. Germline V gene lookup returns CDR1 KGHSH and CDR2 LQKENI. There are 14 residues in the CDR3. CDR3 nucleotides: TGTGCCAGCTCACCCGACAGGAAGACCGGGGAGCTGTTTTTT. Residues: CASSPDRKTGELFF.

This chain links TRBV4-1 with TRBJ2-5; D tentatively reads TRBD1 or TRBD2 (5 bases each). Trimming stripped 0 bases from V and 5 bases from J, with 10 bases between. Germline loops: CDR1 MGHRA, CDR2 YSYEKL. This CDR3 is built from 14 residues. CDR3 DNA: TGCGCCAGCAGCCAAGATGAGGGGCGGGAGACCCAGTACTTC. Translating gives CASSQDEGRETQYF.

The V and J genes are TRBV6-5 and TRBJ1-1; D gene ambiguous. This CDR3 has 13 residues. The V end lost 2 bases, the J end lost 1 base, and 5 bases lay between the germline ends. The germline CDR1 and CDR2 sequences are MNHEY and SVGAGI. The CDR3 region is CASSYGENTEAFF. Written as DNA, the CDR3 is TGTGCCAGCAGTTACGGAGAGAACACTGAAGCTTTCTTT.